This TCR beta chain appears in the sequencing data of a study of OX40 agonist ivuxolimab in advanced cancers. At the level of the study: Ivuxolimab, an agonistic anti-OX40 (CD134) antibody, was given to patients. At doses from 0.01 to 10 mg/kg, patients were given intravenous ivuxolimab every 2 weeks. Every patient in dose escalation had hepatocellular carcinoma, melanoma, renal cell or head and neck cancer.

Autoimmune disease history or systemic immunosuppression excluded patients. Trimming cost V 0 bases and J 7 bases; bases outside gene matches: 8. Germline V gene lookup returns CDR1 KGHSH and CDR2 LQKENI. This CDR3 contains 16 residues. Some clones are missing from TCRdb's copy, which holds only in-frame ones; the method was immunoSEQ multiplex PCR. The sample has approximately 77,000 clones, over 85% seen once. The source was CD4+ or CD8+ T cells sorted from blood, collected in a trial of the OX40 agonist ivuxolimab. The chain couples TRBV18 to TRBJ2-2; 7 nucleotides align to TRBD2. The origin of this receptor is an adult with an advanced solid tumor such as melanoma, head and neck, liver or kidney cancer. The CDR3 sequence: CASSPPEGGPSGELFF. The CDR3 DNA follows: TGTGCCAGCTCACCACCGGAGGGAGGGCCGAGCGGGGAGCTGTTTTTT. The whole variable domain, filled in from reference TRBV18 and TRBJ2-2, reads NAGVMQNPRHLVRRRGQEARLRCSPMKGHSHVYWYRQLPEEGLKFMVYLQKENIIDESGMPKERFSAEFPKEGPSILRIQQVVRGDSAAYFCASSPPEGGPSGELFFGEGSRLTVL.